The 5 T cell receptor beta chains below were found in one sample sequenced in a study of T cell responses to AZD1222 COVID-19 vaccine. Repertoires were generated with immunoSEQ multiplex PCR, while TCRdb's copy carries only in-frame clones and drops some. Among 150,000 to 200,000 clones, approximately 91% were seen once, and the ten largest hold less than 6.5%. The source material was peripheral blood, sampled on day 0 of AZD1222 vaccination. The receptor set was obtained from an adult in good health.

This chain joins TRBV5-1 and TRBJ2-1; D is possibly TRBD1 (5 bases). The CDR3 runs to 13 residues. CDR1 is SGHRS, CDR2 YFSETQ, per germline. V shed 4 bases and J shed 5 bases, with 10 bases lying between them. As DNA, the CDR3 is TGCGCCAGCAGCGGATTACAGGACAATGAGCAGTTCTTC. It codes for CASSGLQDNEQFF.

The V call is TRBV13, the J call TRBJ2-7; 8 nucleotides line up with TRBD1. The CDR3 sequence is 18 residues long. J gave up 1 base and V 0 bases, and 11 bases lay outside the gene matches. Per the germline V gene, CDR1 is PRHDT and CDR2 is FYEKMQ (reference sequence). The CDR3 region is CASSLGLRGTGVSYEQYF. Here the CDR3 DNA reads TGTGCCAGCAGCTTAGGCCTAAGGGGGACAGGTGTTTCCTACGAGCAGTACTTC. The whole variable domain, filled in from reference TRBV13 and TRBJ2-7, reads AAGVIQSPRHLIKEKRETATLKCYPIPRHDTVYWYQQGPGQDPQFLISFYEKMQSDKGSIPDRFSAQQFSDYHSELNMSSLELGDSALYFCASSLGLRGTGVSYEQYFGPGTRLTVT.

The chain joins TRBV15 to TRBJ1-5; D remains ambiguous. This CDR3 is 15 amino acids long. The V gene's germline CDR1 is LNHNV and CDR2 YYDKDF (reference sequence). Trimming shortened V by 0 bases and J by 1 base, and 7 bases separated the two germline ends. CDR3 amino acids: CATSRDRVSNQPQHF. The CDR3 bases are TGTGCCACCAGCAGAGATAGGGTAAGCAATCAGCCCCAGCATTTT.

V usage is TRBV3-1 (or the pseudogene TRBV3-2) and J usage is TRBJ1-4; the D is unclear. This CDR3 has 14 amino acids. With 5 bases removed from V and 4 bases from J, the gap between germline ends came to 11 bases. CDR1 is LGHDT, CDR2 YNNKEL, per germline (reference sequence). CDR3 sequence: CASSYWTDNEKLFF. The CDR3 bases are TGTGCCAGCAGCTATTGGACCGATAATGAAAAACTGTTTTTT.

The chain combines TRBV2 with TRBJ1-1; tentatively, D is TRBD1 (6 bases). This CDR3 spans 12 amino acids. Deletions cut 9 bases from V and 3 bases from J, with 11 bases between. Germline CDR1 and CDR2: SNHLY and FYNNEI. The CDR3 DNA sequence: TGTGCCAGAGGGGGAACTCACACTGAAGCTTTCTTT. Amino acids: CARGGTHTEAFF.